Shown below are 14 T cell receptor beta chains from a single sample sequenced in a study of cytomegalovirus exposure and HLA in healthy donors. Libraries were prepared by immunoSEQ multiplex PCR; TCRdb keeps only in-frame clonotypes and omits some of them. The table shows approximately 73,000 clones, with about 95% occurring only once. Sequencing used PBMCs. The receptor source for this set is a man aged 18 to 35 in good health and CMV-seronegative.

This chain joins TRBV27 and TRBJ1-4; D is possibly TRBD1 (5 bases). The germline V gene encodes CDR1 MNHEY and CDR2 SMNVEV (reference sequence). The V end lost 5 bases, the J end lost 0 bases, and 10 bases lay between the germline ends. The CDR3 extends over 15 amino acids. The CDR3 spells CASSRTIATNEKLFF. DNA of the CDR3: TGTGCCAGCAGTAGGACAATTGCAACTAATGAAAAACTGTTTTTT.

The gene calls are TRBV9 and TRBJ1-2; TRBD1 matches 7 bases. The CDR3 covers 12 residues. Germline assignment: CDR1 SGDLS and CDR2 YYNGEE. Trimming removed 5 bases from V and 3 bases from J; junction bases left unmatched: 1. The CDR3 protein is CASRGTDYGYTF. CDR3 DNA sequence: TGTGCCAGCAGGGGGACAGACTATGGCTACACCTTC. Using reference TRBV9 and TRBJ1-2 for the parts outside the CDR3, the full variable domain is DSGVTQTPKHLITATGQRVTLRCSPRSGDLSVYWYQQSLDQGLQFLIQYYNGEERAKGNILERFSAQQFPDLHSELNLSSLELGDSALYFCASRGTDYGYTFGSGTRLTVV.

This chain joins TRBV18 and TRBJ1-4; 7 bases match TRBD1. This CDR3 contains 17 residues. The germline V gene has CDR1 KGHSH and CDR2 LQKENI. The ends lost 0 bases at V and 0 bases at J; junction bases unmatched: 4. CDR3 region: CASSPPTGKTTNEKLFF. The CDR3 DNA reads TGTGCCAGCTCACCACCGACAGGGAAAACAACTAATGAAAAACTGTTTTTT.

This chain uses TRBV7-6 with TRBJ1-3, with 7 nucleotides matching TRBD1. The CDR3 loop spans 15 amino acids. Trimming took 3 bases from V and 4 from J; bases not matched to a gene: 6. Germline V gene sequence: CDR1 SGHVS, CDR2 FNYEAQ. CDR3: CASSFRGWEGNTIYF. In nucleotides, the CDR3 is TGTGCCAGCAGCTTCAGGGGGTGGGAAGGAAACACCATATATTTT.

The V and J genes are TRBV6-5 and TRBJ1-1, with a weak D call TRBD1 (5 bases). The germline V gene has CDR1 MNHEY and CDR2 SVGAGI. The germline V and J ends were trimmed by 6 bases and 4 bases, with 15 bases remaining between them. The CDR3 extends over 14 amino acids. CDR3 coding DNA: TGTGCCAGCAGCCGACTGGGGGGGGGCACTGAAGCTTTCTTT. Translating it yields CASSRLGGGTEAFF.

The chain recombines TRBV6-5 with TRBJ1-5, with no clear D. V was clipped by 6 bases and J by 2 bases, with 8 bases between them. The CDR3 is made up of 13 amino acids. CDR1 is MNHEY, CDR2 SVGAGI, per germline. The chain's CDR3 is CASSPEGNQPQHF. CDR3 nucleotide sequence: TGTGCCAGCAGCCCCGAGGGCAATCAGCCCCAGCATTTT.

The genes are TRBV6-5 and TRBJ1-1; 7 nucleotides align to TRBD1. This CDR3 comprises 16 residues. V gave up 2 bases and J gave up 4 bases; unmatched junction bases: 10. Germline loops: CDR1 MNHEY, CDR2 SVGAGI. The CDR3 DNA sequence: TGTGCCAGCAGTTACCTCAGGGGGACGGGAAGCACTGAAGCTTTCTTT. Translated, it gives CASSYLRGTGSTEAFF.

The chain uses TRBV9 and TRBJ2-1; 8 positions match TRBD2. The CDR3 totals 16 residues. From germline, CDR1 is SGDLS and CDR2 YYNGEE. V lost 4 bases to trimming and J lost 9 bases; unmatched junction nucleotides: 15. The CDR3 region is CASSPHSGTRNLEQFF. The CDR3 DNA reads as TGTGCCAGCAGCCCCCATTCTGGGACTAGGAATCTTGAGCAGTTCTTC.

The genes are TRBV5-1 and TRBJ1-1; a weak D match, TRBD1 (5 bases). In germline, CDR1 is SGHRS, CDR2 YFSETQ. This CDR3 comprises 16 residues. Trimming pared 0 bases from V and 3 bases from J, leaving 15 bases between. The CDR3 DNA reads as TGCGCCAGCAGCTTGGGGGGGGGAAGCCACGACACTGAAGCTTTCTTT. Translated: CASSLGGGSHDTEAFF.

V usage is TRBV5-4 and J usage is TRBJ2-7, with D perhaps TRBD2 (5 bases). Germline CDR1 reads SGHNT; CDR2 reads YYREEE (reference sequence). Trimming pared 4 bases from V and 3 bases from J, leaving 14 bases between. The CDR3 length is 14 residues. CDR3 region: CASSLGVVGYEQYF. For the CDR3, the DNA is TGTGCCAGCAGCCTCGGGGTAGTAGGCTACGAGCAGTACTTC.

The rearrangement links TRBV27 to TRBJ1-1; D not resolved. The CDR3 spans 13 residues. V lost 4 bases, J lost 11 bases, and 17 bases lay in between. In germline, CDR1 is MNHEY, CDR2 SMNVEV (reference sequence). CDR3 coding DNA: TGTGCCAGCAGTTCAAGCCCGCGAGGAGGGGCTTTCTTT. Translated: CASSSSPRGGAFF.

Here the CDR3 DNA reads TGTGCCAGCAGTCCCCAGGGGCATGAGCAGTTCTTC. It codes for CASSPQGHEQFF. The rearrangement joins TRBV27 to TRBJ2-1, with D tentatively TRBD1 (6 bases). The CDR3 runs to 12 residues. Trimming stripped 5 bases from V and 8 bases from J, with 10 bases between. CDR1 and CDR2 from the germline V gene are MNHEY and SMNVEV (reference sequence).

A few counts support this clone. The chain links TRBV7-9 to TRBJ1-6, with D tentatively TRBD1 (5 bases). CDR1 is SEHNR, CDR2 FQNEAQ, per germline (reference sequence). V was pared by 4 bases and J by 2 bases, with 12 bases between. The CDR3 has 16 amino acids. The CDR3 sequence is CASSSNDSPYNSPLHF. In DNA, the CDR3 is TGTGCCAGCAGCTCCAACGACAGCCCCTATAATTCACCCCTCCACTTT.

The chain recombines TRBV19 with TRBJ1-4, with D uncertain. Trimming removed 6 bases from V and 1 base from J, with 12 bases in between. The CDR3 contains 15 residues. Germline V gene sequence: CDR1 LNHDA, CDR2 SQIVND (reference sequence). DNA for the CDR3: TGTGCCAGTAGCCCGAGTCGTATAACTAATGAAAAACTGTTTTTT. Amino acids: CASSPSRITNEKLFF.